This T cell receptor beta chain is drawn from a study of control samples from healthy donors and cancer patients (dated by TCRdb to the early 2020s). From the cysteine through the phenylalanine, the CDR3 covers 13 amino acids. The only DNA kept is the CDR3, 39 bases in frame from the first base. Sequences SEHNR (CDR1) and FQNEAQ (CDR2) are obtained from the germline V gene (reference sequence). A distance of 11 bases separates the germline ends of V and J, which lose 4 bases and 5 bases respectively. Libraries were built with the immunoSEQ multiplex PCR assay. TCRdb provides this immuneACCESS table in a form limited to in-frame rearrangements. Some clones are lacking; in checked studies, under half of them reflect an unresolved V gene, and why the rest are absent is not known. The sample records 350,000 to 450,000 clones, about nine tenths of which are singletons. Around 6.5% of the sample rests with the top ten.

In regard to this clone: Its antigen is not yet known. The input lacks base qualities; no much larger clone sits a single base away.

The chain couples TRBV7-9 to TRBJ1-2; the D gene cannot be named for sure. Sequenced: PBMCs. This sequence originates from a man aged 35-49 years with head and neck cancer. The DNA sequence is TGTGCCAGCAGCTCAGCGGGGTATTATGGCTACACCTTC. It translates as CASSSAGYYGYTF.